The sequence of this TCR beta chain was determined in a study of OX40 agonist ivuxolimab in advanced cancers. In the study overall: Patients in the trial were receiving intravenous ivuxolimab every 2 weeks, at doses of 0.01 to 10 mg/kg. Hepatocellular carcinoma, melanoma, renal cell or head and neck cancer affected the dose-escalation patients. Points from the study as a whole: At 0.1 to 3.0 mg/kg and by week 6, clonal expansion occurred in CD4+ and CD8+ blood T cells.

This CDR3 contains 15 residues. V was pared by 2 bases and J by 4 bases, with 3 bases of the junction left unmatched. The germline CDR1 and CDR2 sequences are SEHNR and FQNEAQ (reference sequence). Assay used: immunoSEQ multiplex PCR; TCRdb lists only in-frame clones, some missing. The profile shows approximately 91,000 clones, around 90% of them singletons. On this clone: Antigen specificity is unknown.

The clonotype comes from an adult with an advanced solid tumor such as melanoma, head and neck, liver or kidney cancer. Specimen: CD4+ or CD8+ T cells sorted from blood, collected in a trial of the OX40 agonist ivuxolimab. The chain recombines TRBV7-9 with TRBJ2-2, with 8 bases matching TRBD1. The DNA of the CDR3 is TGTGCCAGCAGCTTACAGGGGGCATTCACCGGGGAGCTGTTTTTT. Its translation: CASSLQGAFTGELFF.